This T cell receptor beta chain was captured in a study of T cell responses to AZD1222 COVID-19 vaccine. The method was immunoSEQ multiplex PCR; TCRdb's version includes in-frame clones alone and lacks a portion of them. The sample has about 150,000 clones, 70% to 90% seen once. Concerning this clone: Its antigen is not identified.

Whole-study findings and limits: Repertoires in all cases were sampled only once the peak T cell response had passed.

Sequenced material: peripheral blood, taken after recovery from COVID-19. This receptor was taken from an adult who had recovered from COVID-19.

The CDR3 DNA reads as TGCAGCGTTGAAGCAAGGGGGGGGCGGTCAGAGACCCAGTACTTC. Protein sequence: CSVEARGGRSETQYF. This rearrangement joins TRBV29-1 to TRBJ2-5, with D possibly being TRBD2 (7 bases). V lost 1 base and J 4 bases, leaving 16 bases between the germline ends. The V gene's germline CDR1 is SQVTM and CDR2 ANQGSEA. The CDR3 runs to 15 residues.